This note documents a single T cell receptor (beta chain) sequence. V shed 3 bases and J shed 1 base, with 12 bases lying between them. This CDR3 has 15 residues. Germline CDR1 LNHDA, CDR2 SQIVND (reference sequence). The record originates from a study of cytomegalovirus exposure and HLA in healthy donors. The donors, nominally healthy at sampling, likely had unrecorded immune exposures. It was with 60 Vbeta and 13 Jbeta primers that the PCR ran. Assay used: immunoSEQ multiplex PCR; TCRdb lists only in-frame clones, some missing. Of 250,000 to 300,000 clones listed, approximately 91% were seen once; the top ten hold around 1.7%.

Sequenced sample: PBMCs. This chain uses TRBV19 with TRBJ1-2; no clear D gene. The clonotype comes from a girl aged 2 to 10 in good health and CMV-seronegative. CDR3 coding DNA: TGTGCCAGTAGTATTGTGCCCGACAATAACTATGGCTACACCTTC. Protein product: CASSIVPDNNYGYTF.